Following are 20 T cell receptor beta chains from one sample sequenced in a study of T cells in Graves' hyperthyroidism and ophthalmopathy. TCR beta CDR3 region amplification was performed from RNA transcripts. The TCR CDR3 first-round RT-PCR relied on the HTBI primer set. A single record per CDR3 protein comes from TCRdb applying MiXCR to the multiplex PCR reads. The top ten hold under 3.5% of the sample, which has a few hundred thousand distinct CDR3 sequences, 16% seen once. Source material: blood. Receptor source: a woman aged 35 to 49 with Graves' ophthalmopathy.

Regarding this clonotype: It may be a read error: a sequence one base away is much more abundant. The chain combines TRBV19 with TRBJ1-1; D remains ambiguous. The CDR3 is made up of 14 amino acids. From germline, CDR1 is LNHDA and CDR2 SQIVND (reference sequence). This CDR3 is CAGSIVTTNTEAFF. The CDR3 bases are TGTGCCGGTAGTATCGTGACAACGAACACTGAAGCTTTCTTT.

This clonotype was detected only a few times. The chain uses TRBV6-1 and TRBJ2-1, with D tentatively TRBD1 (5 bases). CDR1 is MNHNS and CDR2 is SASEGT in the germline V gene. V dropped 2 bases and J dropped 6 bases, with 14 bases sitting between them. The CDR3 contains 15 residues. CDR3 in DNA: TGTGCCAGCAGTGAACGGCGCCAGGGCGGCAATGAGCAGTTCTTC. Protein product: CASSERRQGGNEQFF.

This clonotype was seen repeatedly, ten times or more. The gene calls are TRBV2 and TRBJ1-5; D gene unclear. The CDR3 has 13 residues. Trimming cost V 3 bases and J 7 bases, with 10 bases left between them. From germline, CDR1 is SNHLY and CDR2 FYNNEI. The CDR3 sequence: CASSEGGSQPQHF. In DNA, the CDR3 is TGTGCCAGCAGTGAGGGAGGCTCACAGCCCCAGCATTTT. Filled out from reference TRBV2 and TRBJ1-5, the complete variable domain reads EPEVTQTPSHQVTQMGQEVILRCVPISNHLYFYWYRQILGQKVEFLVSFYNNEISEKSEIFDDQFSVERPDGSNFTLKIRSTKLEDSAMYFCASSEGGSQPQHFGDGTRLSIL.

A few counts support this clonotype. The rearrangement links TRBV12-5 to TRBJ2-5; D gene uncertain. The V gene's germline CDR1 is LGHNT and CDR2 FRNRAP. Between the trimmed V and J ends, which lost 7 bases and 0 bases, there was a span of 15 bases. The CDR3 is 15 amino acids. The DNA of the CDR3 is TGTGCTAGTGCCTCGGACCTCCAGTACCAAGAGACCCAGTACTTC. Translated: CASASDLQYQETQYF.

J is TRBJ2-3 and V is TRBV9; perhaps TRBD2 as D (6 bases). The CDR3 loop spans 17 amino acids. Germline lookup yields CDR1 SGDLS and CDR2 YYNGEE. The ends were cut back, 2 bases at V and 2 bases at J, with 18 bases in the middle. DNA for the CDR3: TGTGCCAGCAGCGTCGAGAGGCGGGGCCCATTCACAGATACGCAGTATTTT. Residues: CASSVERRGPFTDTQYF.

With respect to this clonotype: Germline and junction disagree at one end, which may indicate a read error. CDR3 in DNA: TGTGCCAGCAGCTTAAATACCGGGGCGAACACCGGGAAGCTGTTTTTT. This codes for CASSLNTGANTGKLFF. This chain joins TRBV11-2 and TRBJ2-2; D is perhaps TRBD1 or TRBD2 (5 bases each). Germline CDR1 and CDR2: SGHAT and FQNNGV. This CDR3 comprises 16 residues. Supplemented by reference TRBV11-2 and TRBJ2-2, the full variable domain reads EAGVAQSPRYKIIEKRQSVAFWCNPISGHATLYWYQQILGQGPKLLIQFQNNGVVDDSQLPKDRFSAERLKGVDSTLKIQPAKLEDSAVYLCASSLNTGANTGKLFFGEGSRLTVL.

This clonotype was detected only a few times. The CDR3 here is CASSATGGSYNSPLHF. CDR3 DNA sequence: TGTGCCAGCAGTGCCACAGGGGGCTCCTATAATTCACCCCTCCACTTT. This chain joins TRBV12-3 or TRBV12-4 and TRBJ1-6, with 8 bases aligning to TRBD1. The CDR3 covers 16 residues. The trim removed 5 bases at V and 0 bases at J, leaving 3 bases unmatched.

Only a few counts were recorded for this clonotype. The chain couples TRBV9 to TRBJ2-7; perhaps TRBD1 as D (6 bases). The germline V gene has CDR1 SGDLS and CDR2 YYNGEE. The V gene lost 1 base and the J gene lost 5 bases, with 19 bases spanning the gap. This CDR3 has 16 amino acids. The CDR3 coding sequence is TGTGCCAGCAGCGTAAGCCCAAGGGGGTTGAGTGACGAGCAGTACTTC. Translating gives CASSVSPRGLSDEQYF.

This clonotype was found many times. The rearrangement joins TRBV6-1 to TRBJ2-3; 13 bases line up with TRBD2. With 5 bases clipped from V and 2 bases from J, the junction kept 4 bases outside the gene matches. Germline V gene sequence: CDR1 MNHNS, CDR2 SASEGT. The CDR3 is 16 residues long. CDR3 coding DNA: TGTGCCAGCAGTATACTAGCGGGGGGGGTCACAGATACGCAGTATTTT. It encodes CASSILAGGVTDTQYF.

This clonotype was seen ten or more times. The rearrangement joins TRBV2 to TRBJ2-7; TRBD2 aligns across 8 bases. The germline V gene has CDR1 SNHLY and CDR2 FYNNEI. The J segment lost 7 bases and the V segment lost 2 bases, leaving 10 bases of the junction unmatched. The CDR3 is 15 residues long. As DNA, the CDR3 is TGTGCCAGCAGTGAATGGGGACTAGTGGGGTATGAGCAGTACTTC. This sequence encodes CASSEWGLVGYEQYF. Full variable domain (remainder filled in from reference TRBV2 and TRBJ2-7): EPEVTQTPSHQVTQMGQEVILRCVPISNHLYFYWYRQILGQKVEFLVSFYNNEISEKSEIFDDQFSVERPDGSNFTLKIRSTKLEDSAMYFCASSEWGLVGYEQYFGPGTRLTVT.

This chain uses TRBV7-9 with TRBJ2-1; 11 bases fit TRBD1. The CDR3 runs 18 residues. Germline CDR1 SEHNR, CDR2 FQNEAQ (reference sequence). J lost 6 bases, V lost 5 bases, and 15 bases had no gene match. CDR3 bases: TGTGCCAGCAGCCACGAAGGGTCCGGGACAGGGGGTGTCAATGAGCAGTTCTTC. Encoded protein: CASSHEGSGTGGVNEQFF.

This clonotype was counted ten times or more. J is TRBJ2-5 and V is TRBV7-9, with D possibly being TRBD1 or TRBD2 (5 bases each). V was shortened by 0 bases and J by 5 bases, with 13 bases between the two germline ends. CDR1 and CDR2 from the germline V gene are SEHNR and FQNEAQ (reference sequence). This CDR3 is built from 15 residues. CDR3 nucleotides: TGTGCCAGCAGCTTAGCCAGCCTGAGGGGTGAGACCCAGTACTTC. Residues: CASSLASLRGETQYF.

The chain is built from TRBV7-6 and TRBJ1-4, with D perhaps matching TRBD1 (6 bases). The CDR3 is 16 residues long. Trimming pared 5 bases from V and 4 bases from J, leaving 17 bases between. Germline loops: CDR1 SGHVS, CDR2 FNYEAQ. CDR3 in amino acids: CASSPTRQVINEKLFF. The CDR3 nucleotides are TGTGCCAGCAGCCCAACCCGACAGGTTATTAATGAAAAACTGTTTTTT.

Concerning this clonotype itself: Germline and junction disagree at one end, which may indicate a read error. The chain uses TRBV10-3 and TRBJ2-7; 8 positions agree with TRBD1. Looked up from germline, CDR1 is ENHRY and CDR2 is SYGVKD. The CDR3 runs to 15 residues. CDR3 loop: CAISDPGGDRYEQHF. The CDR3 region has the DNA TGTGCCATCAGTGATCCAGGGGGCGATCGCTACGAGCAGCACTTC.

J is TRBJ2-7 and V is TRBV19, with 7 bases aligning to TRBD2. Looked up from germline, CDR1 is LNHDA and CDR2 is SQIVND (reference sequence). The CDR3 is made up of 14 amino acids. Trimming cost V 6 bases and J 1 base; bases outside gene matches: 6. Written as DNA, the CDR3 is TGTGCCAGTAGGGAAAGCGGGACTTCCTACGAGCAGTACTTC. It codes for CASRESGTSYEQYF.

This clonotype was seen a handful of times. J is TRBJ2-2 and V is TRBV5-1; weak D call: TRBD2 (5 bases). Germline V lookup: CDR1 SGHRS, CDR2 YFSETQ. V lost 0 bases, J lost 6 bases, and 9 bases lay in between. This CDR3 region has 14 residues. DNA for the CDR3: TGCGCCAGCAGCTTGGTCGGGAAAGCCGGGGAGCTGTTTTTT. Encoded protein: CASSLVGKAGELFF.

This clonotype was found many times. The genes are TRBV4-1 and TRBJ2-7; TRBD1 matches 9 bases. The germline V gene has CDR1 MGHRA and CDR2 YSYEKL. V dropped 1 base and J dropped 2; count of bases not matched to a gene: 6. This CDR3 region has 16 residues. The CDR3 reads CASSQGPGTGTYEQYF. DNA of the CDR3: TGCGCCAGCAGCCAAGGCCCAGGGACAGGGACCTACGAGCAGTACTTC.

The table lists this clonotype with a few counts. This rearrangement joins TRBV2 to TRBJ1-3; no definite D call. Looked up from germline, CDR1 is SNHLY and CDR2 is FYNNEI. V shed 7 bases and J shed 3 bases, with 10 bases lying between them. This CDR3 is built from 13 residues. In DNA, the CDR3 is TGTGCCAGCACACCTACTATTGGAAACACCATATATTTT. It encodes CASTPTIGNTIYF.

This clonotype was counted at least ten times. This chain uses TRBV12-3 or TRBV12-4 with TRBJ2-7, with D possibly matching TRBD2 (7 bases). Between the trimmed V and J ends, which lost 2 bases and 6 bases, there was a span of 14 bases. The CDR3 spans 14 residues. As DNA, the CDR3 is TGTGCCAGCAGTTTACTTAACAGGGAGGGCGAGCAGTACTTC. It codes for CASSLLNREGEQYF.

This clonotype was counted ten times or more. The chain recombines TRBV28 with TRBJ1-4, with no clear D. Germline V gene sequence: CDR1 MDHEN, CDR2 SYDVKM. The CDR3 extends over 12 amino acids. Trimming removed 2 bases at V and 6 bases at J, with 4 bases between. CDR3 protein: CASSLLDEKLFF. In DNA, the CDR3 is TGTGCCAGCAGTTTACTCGATGAAAAACTGTTTTTT.